The 26 T cell receptor beta chains given below trace back to one sample, sequenced in a study of regulatory T cells in long-lasting Graves disease. As for time point: newly diagnosed GD, antithyroid drugs for less than 3 months. RNA from PBMCs was the source of the TCR library. The TCR beta library used iRepertoire HTBI primers with Arm-PCR amplification of CDR3. Each CDR3 protein is one row after TCRdb ran MiXCR on the multiplex PCR reads. Among around 240,000 distinct CDR3 sequences listed, around 18% were seen once. A further study also used this sample, focusing on T cells in Graves' hyperthyroidism and ophthalmopathy.

This specimen consisted of peripheral blood mononuclear cells (PBMCs), obtained at new diagnosis, from a patient treated with antithyroid drugs. The source is a woman aged 25 to 39 with Graves disease.

This clonotype was detected ten times or more. V and J are TRBV4-1 and TRBJ1-2; unclear D gene. Germline CDR1 reads MGHRA; CDR2 reads YSYEKL. V dropped 1 base and J dropped 12 bases, with 15 bases sitting between them. There are 13 residues in the CDR3. The CDR3 protein is CASSQVELSRNTF. In DNA form, the CDR3 reads TGCGCCAGCAGCCAAGTCGAATTGTCTAGGAACACCTTC.

This clonotype was counted at least ten times. J is TRBJ1-1 and V is TRBV9, with D hard to call. The germline V gene has CDR1 SGDLS and CDR2 YYNGEE. The CDR3 sequence is 14 residues long. Trimming shortened V by 3 bases and J by 0 bases, and 9 bases separated the two germline ends. DNA for the CDR3: TGTGCCAGCAGCGCCGACCTCATGAACACTGAAGCTTTCTTT. Its protein product is CASSADLMNTEAFF.

With respect to this clonotype: One base away lies a much larger clone, so this may be a sequencing read error. The CDR3 ends on some other residue instead of the conserved phenylalanine or tryptophan, so this is likely a read error. The chain combines TRBV18 with TRBJ1-1, with no clear D. The CDR3 contains 13 residues. CDR1 and CDR2 (germline): KGHSH, LQKENI. V was clipped by 6 bases and J by 3 bases, with 11 bases between them. The CDR3 DNA is TGTGCCAGCTCCACTACGGAGGACACTGAAGCTTTCCTT. It yields the protein CASSTTEDTEAFL.

This clonotype has a count of ten or more. This rearrangement joins TRBV12-3 or TRBV12-4 to TRBJ1-1; D possibly corresponds to TRBD1 (5 bases). Trimming removed 7 bases from V and 5 bases from J, with 14 bases in between. This CDR3 has 13 amino acids. Written as DNA, the CDR3 is TGTGCCAGCATTATCACGGGGGTGACTGAAGCTTTCTTT. Encoded protein: CASIITGVTEAFF.

The table lists this clonotype with many counts. The chain recombines TRBV20-1 with TRBJ2-1; 8 bases are a match to TRBD2. Per the germline V gene, CDR1 is DFQATT and CDR2 is SNEGSKA (reference sequence). J was trimmed by 0 bases and V by 6 bases; bases with no gene match: 1. There are 13 residues in the CDR3. CDR3 sequence reads: CSAGTSSYNEQFF. CDR3 nucleotides: TGCAGTGCCGGGACTAGCTCCTACAATGAGCAGTTCTTC.

This clonotype occurred many times. The chain couples TRBV2 to TRBJ2-7; maybe TRBD2 (5 bases). The CDR3 spans 13 residues. V lost 4 bases and J lost 3, with 10 bases in between. CDR1 is SNHLY, CDR2 FYNNEI, per germline. CDR3 amino acids: CASSGRSGYEQYF. In DNA form, the CDR3 reads TGTGCCAGCAGTGGGAGAAGCGGCTACGAGCAGTACTTC.

This clonotype was seen at least ten times. The genes are TRBV12-3 or TRBV12-4 and TRBJ1-5; D uncertain. CDR3 length: 14 residues. The V and J ends lost 6 bases and 1 base respectively, with 10 bases between them. CDR3 nucleotides: TGTGCCAGCAGCCCCACACGCAGCAATCAGCCCCAGCATTTT. It specifies CASSPTRSNQPQHF.

A word on this clonotype: This may stem from a read error, because a much larger clone lies one nucleotide away. This chain joins TRBV20-1 and TRBJ1-6, with 8 bases that match TRBD1. The CDR3 is made up of 12 amino acids. CDR1 is DFQATT and CDR2 is SNEGSKA in the germline V gene (reference sequence). The CDR3 DNA sequence: TGCGGTGCCGTGACAGGGGACTCACCCCTCCACTTT. As protein: CGAVTGDSPLHF.

This clonotype was seen a single time. CDR3 bases: TGCAGCGTTGCGGTCGCGGGACAGATAAACTATAGCAATCAGCCCCAGCATTTT. Protein: CSVAVAGQINYSNQPQHF. The chain recombines TRBV29-1 with TRBJ1-5, with 7 bases fitting TRBD1. Germline V gives CDR1 SQVTM, CDR2 ANQGSEA. The CDR3 consists of 18 residues. V lost 4 bases, J lost 0 bases, and 15 bases stayed unmatched.

This clonotype was seen repeatedly, ten times or more. The V and J genes are TRBV6-1 and TRBJ1-2; a weak D match, TRBD1 (5 bases). This CDR3 is 14 amino acids long. The ends were cut back, 4 bases at V and 7 bases at J, with 16 bases in the middle. Germline V gives CDR1 MNHNS, CDR2 SASEGT. The CDR3 sequence: CASSAMDGARGYTF. For the CDR3, the DNA is TGTGCCAGCAGTGCCATGGACGGGGCACGTGGCTACACCTTC.

This clonotype was seen repeatedly, ten times or more. The V gene is TRBV20-1, the J gene TRBJ2-7; D uncertain. Deletions cut 0 bases from V and 2 bases from J, with 11 bases between. This CDR3 is built from 14 residues. Germline CDR1 is DFQATT and CDR2 is SNEGSKA (reference sequence). The CDR3 coding sequence is TGCAGTGCTAGAGAAGTCTCCCGAACCTACGAGCAGTACTTC. Amino acid sequence: CSAREVSRTYEQYF.

This clonotype occurred many times. The genes are TRBV7-9 and TRBJ2-3; possibly TRBD1 for D (6 bases). V lost 4 bases and J lost 0, with 8 bases in between. The CDR3 is 14 residues long. The germline gives CDR1 SEHNR, CDR2 FQNEAQ (reference sequence). The CDR3 loop is CASSWTASTDTQYF. The CDR3 DNA is TGTGCCAGCAGCTGGACAGCCAGCACAGATACGCAGTATTTT.

The rearrangement uses TRBV7-3 and TRBJ2-3; 9 bases are shared with TRBD2. CDR3 length equals 14 residues. CDR1 is SGHTA, CDR2 FQGTGA, per germline. V was pared by 5 bases and J by 6 bases, with 6 bases of the junction left unmatched. CDR3 loop: CASSQGSGRDTQYF. The CDR3 DNA sequence: TGTGCCAGCAGCCAGGGCAGCGGGAGGGATACGCAGTATTTT.

There are many counts of this clonotype. The chain couples TRBV6-5 to TRBJ1-2; the match to TRBD1 covers 7 bases. CDR3 size: 13 residues. V lost 3 bases and J lost 4; bases outside the gene matches: 2. From germline, CDR1 is MNHEY and CDR2 SVGAGI. The CDR3 region has the DNA TGTGCCAGCAGTTATTGGGACAGCTATGGCTACACCTTC. As protein: CASSYWDSYGYTF.

The table lists this clonotype with a few counts. The CDR3 loop is CASSHRIAKNIQYF. The CDR3 DNA reads as TGTGCCAGCAGTCATCGAATAGCCAAAAACATTCAGTACTTC. The rearrangement links TRBV12-3 or TRBV12-4 to TRBJ2-4; D gene ambiguous. V gave up 5 bases and J gave up 0 bases, with 8 bases separating them. The CDR3 totals 14 residues.

This clonotype was counted at least ten times. The chain couples TRBV20-1 to TRBJ2-5; 8 nucleotides match TRBD1. The CDR3 runs to 16 residues. Germline V gene lookup returns CDR1 DFQATT and CDR2 SNEGSKA (reference sequence). V gave up 4 bases and J gave up 5 bases; unmatched junction bases: 15. CDR3 DNA: TGCAGTGCTACGGAGGGTGGACAGGGACGGGGGGAGACCCAGTACTTC. The encoded protein is CSATEGGQGRGETQYF.

This clonotype was seen ten or more times. The V and J genes are TRBV4-1 and TRBJ1-6; D possibly corresponds to TRBD1 (5 bases). Trimming removed 0 bases at V and 8 bases at J, with 11 bases between. The CDR3 contains 15 residues. Germline CDR1 is MGHRA and CDR2 is YSYEKL. Written as DNA, the CDR3 is TGCGCCAGCAGCCAAGAAGGGGCCAGCCATTCACCCCTCCACTTT. Translated, it gives CASSQEGASHSPLHF.

There are many counts of this clonotype. The chain combines TRBV20-1 with TRBJ1-2; 7 bases are a match to TRBD1. J was trimmed by 6 bases and V by 5 bases; bases with no gene match: 6. Germline V gene lookup returns CDR1 DFQATT and CDR2 SNEGSKA (reference sequence). The CDR3 extends over 12 amino acids. CDR3 protein: CSAYRTGNGYTF. CDR3 DNA: TGCAGTGCTTATAGGACAGGCAATGGCTACACCTTC.

This clonotype has a count of ten or more. This chain connects TRBV10-2 to TRBJ2-7; 7 positions agree with TRBD1. Germline CDR1 reads WSHSY; CDR2 reads SAAADI. The CDR3 runs to 14 residues. Unmatched junction bases numbered 8, after V lost 7 bases and J lost 2 bases. CDR3 residues: CASTRADRPYEQYF. The CDR3 bases are TGCGCCAGCACCCGGGCGGACAGGCCCTACGAGCAGTACTTC.

This clonotype has ten or more counts. The V call is TRBV11-2, the J call TRBJ1-2; the D is unclear. Deletions cut 1 base from V and 7 bases from J, with 13 bases between. This CDR3 comprises 14 residues. From germline, CDR1 is SGHAT and CDR2 FQNNGV. This CDR3 is CASSLGRAQFGYTF. CDR3 nucleotides: TGTGCCAGCAGCTTAGGTAGGGCTCAGTTTGGCTACACCTTC. The variable domain in full, completed from reference TRBV11-2 and TRBJ1-2, reads EAGVAQSPRYKIIEKRQSVAFWCNPISGHATLYWYQQILGQGPKLLIQFQNNGVVDDSQLPKDRFSAERLKGVDSTLKIQPAKLEDSAVYLCASSLGRAQFGYTFGSGTRLTVV.

This clonotype was observed at least ten times. The rearrangement joins TRBV6-1 to TRBJ1-1, with D tentatively TRBD1 (5 bases). V shed 6 bases and J shed 0 bases, with 17 bases lying between them. The CDR3 runs to 16 residues. The germline CDR1 and CDR2 sequences are MNHNS and SASEGT. The CDR3, as DNA: TGTGCCAGCAGCCCGCCGGTAGGGGTTTTGAACACTGAAGCTTTCTTT. Protein: CASSPPVGVLNTEAFF.

The sample holds many counts of this clonotype. The chain employs TRBV20-1 and TRBJ2-2, with D perhaps being TRBD1 or TRBD2 (5 bases each). The CDR3 has 15 residues. Germline CDR1 DFQATT, CDR2 SNEGSKA (reference sequence). V lost 5 bases and J lost 4, with 17 bases in between. The CDR3, as DNA: TGCAGTGCTGGGGCCCGGGACGGTATCACCGGGGAGCTGTTTTTT. It translates to CSAGARDGITGELFF.

This clonotype was observed at least ten times. The chain employs TRBV13 and TRBJ1-2; D might be TRBD1 (6 bases). The germline CDR1 and CDR2 sequences are PRHDT and FYEKMQ (reference sequence). The CDR3 has 14 residues. V gave up 4 bases and J gave up 1 base, with 10 bases separating them. As DNA, the CDR3 is TGTGCCAGCAGCTACCGGGACATTAACTATGGCTACACCTTC. Its translation is CASSYRDINYGYTF.

This clonotype appeared many times. No conserved phenylalanine or tryptophan ends this CDR3, so it is likely a read error. V usage is TRBV6-1 and J usage is TRBJ1-1; no reliable D call. Germline V CDR1 and CDR2: MNHNS, SASEGT. This CDR3 has 14 residues. Trimming took 3 bases from V and 1 from J, leaving 9 bases between them. The DNA for the CDR3 is TGTGCCAGCAGTGACTATGCCGGGAACACTGAAGCTTTCCTT. It is translated as CASSDYAGNTEAFL.

This clonotype was detected ten times or more. The chain couples TRBV18 to TRBJ1-3, with D unclear. Trimming took off 0 bases at V and 2 bases at J, with 8 bases between the two ends. This CDR3 spans 15 amino acids. Germline assignment: CDR1 KGHSH and CDR2 LQKENI. The CDR3 reads CASSPPMAPGNTIYF. CDR3 nucleotides: TGTGCCAGCTCACCACCTATGGCCCCTGGAAACACCATATATTTT. Together with reference TRBV18 and TRBJ1-3, the CDR3 gives the full variable domain: NAGVMQNPRHLVRRRGQEARLRCSPMKGHSHVYWYRQLPEEGLKFMVYLQKENIIDESGMPKERFSAEFPKEGPSILRIQQVVRGDSAAYFCASSPPMAPGNTIYFGEGSWLTVV.

This clonotype was observed at least ten times. The rearrangement joins TRBV3-1 to TRBJ2-2; TRBD2 matches at 14 bases. CDR1 and CDR2 (germline): LGHDT, YNNKEL (reference sequence). J was trimmed by 7 bases and V by 4 bases; bases with no gene match: 5. The CDR3 is made up of 16 amino acids. The CDR3 loop is CASSRGLAGGNGELFF. The CDR3, as DNA: TGTGCCAGCAGCCGAGGACTAGCGGGGGGAAACGGGGAGCTGTTTTTT.